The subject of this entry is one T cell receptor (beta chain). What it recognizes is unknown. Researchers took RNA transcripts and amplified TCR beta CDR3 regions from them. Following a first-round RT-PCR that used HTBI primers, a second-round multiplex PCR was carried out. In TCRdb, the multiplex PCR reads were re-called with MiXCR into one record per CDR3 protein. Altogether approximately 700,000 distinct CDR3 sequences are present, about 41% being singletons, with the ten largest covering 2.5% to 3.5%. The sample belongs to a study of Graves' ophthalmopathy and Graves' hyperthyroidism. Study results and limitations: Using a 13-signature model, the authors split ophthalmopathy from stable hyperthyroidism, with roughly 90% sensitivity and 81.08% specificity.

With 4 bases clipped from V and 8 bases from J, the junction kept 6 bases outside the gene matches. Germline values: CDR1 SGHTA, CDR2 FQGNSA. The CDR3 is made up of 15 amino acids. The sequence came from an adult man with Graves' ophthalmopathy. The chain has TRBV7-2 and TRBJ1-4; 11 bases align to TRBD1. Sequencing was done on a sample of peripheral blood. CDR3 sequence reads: CASSSTGQGGEKLFF. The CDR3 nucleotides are TGTGCCAGCAGCTCAACGGGACAGGGGGGCGAAAAACTGTTTTTT.